The rows below give T cell receptor beta chains drawn from one sample of a study of identical twins. Via MiXCR, TCRdb re-called the 5' RACE reads, giving one row per CDR3 protein. Of a few hundred thousand distinct CDR3 sequences detected, over 8.5% appear once; the ten largest clones hold 2.5% to 3%. This same sample was also taken into another study, of yellow fever vaccine responses in identical twins.

The sequencing input was PBMCs. The receptors derive from a woman under 30 in good health. The CDR3 runs from the conserved cysteine through the conserved F or W. D genes are given only for firm matches. Clone size is not always given. Where it is, it says once, few, many or a class for expanded clones.

size	V	D	length	J	CDR3	DNA
NA	TRBV14	NA	18	TRBJ2-2	CASSQKFTRTANTGELFF	TGTGCCAGCAGCCAGAAATTTACACGAACTGCGAACACCGGGGAGCTGTTTTTT
NA	TRBV20-1	TRBD1	13	TRBJ2-5	CSALRQGPETQYF	TGCAGTGCTCTGCGACAGGGCCCCGAGACCCAGTACTTC
many	TRBV5-1	NA	15	TRBJ2-1	CATNFGDRDINEQFF	TGCGCCACCAACTTCGGAGACAGAGATATCAATGAGCAGTTCTTC
NA	TRBV6-4	TRBD2	14	TRBJ2-1	CATMTSGGYNEQFF	TGTGCCACCATGACTAGCGGGGGATACAATGAGCAGTTCTTC
NA	TRBV20-1	TRBD2	15	TRBJ2-5	CSARGGTSGVETQYF	TGCAGTGCTAGAGGTGGGACTAGCGGGGTGGAGACCCAGTACTTC
many	TRBV11-2	NA	13	TRBJ2-7	CASSFGFSYEQYF	TGTGCCAGCAGCTTTGGTTTCTCCTACGAGCAGTACTTC
many	TRBV5-1	TRBD1	15	TRBJ1-5	CASSLGDSPNQPQHF	TGCGCCAGCAGCTTGGGGGACAGCCCGAATCAGCCCCAGCATTTT
NA	TRBV12-3/TRBV12-4	NA	17	TRBJ2-5	CASSLGFGAGRGCTQYF	TGTGCCAGCAGTTTAGGGTTCGGTGCCGGGCGAGGTTGCACCCAGTACTTC
many	TRBV27	TRBD1	14	TRBJ1-2	CASSVGQGYYGYTF	TGTGCCAGCAGTGTCGGACAGGGCTACTATGGCTACACCTTC
NA	TRBV12-3/TRBV12-4	TRBD1	16	TRBJ2-1	CASSLRQGAGNNEQFF	TGTGCCAGCAGTCTAAGACAGGGGGCGGGCAACAATGAGCAGTTCTTC
NA	TRBV29-1	TRBD2	19	TRBJ2-5	CSVKKTGPGLAGEGETQYF	TGCAGCGTAAAGAAGACAGGCCCGGGACTAGCGGGAGAAGGGGAGACCCAGTACTTC
many	TRBV7-9	NA	14	TRBJ2-7	CASSLGGESYEQYF	TGTGCCAGCAGCTTAGGCGGTGAGTCCTACGAGCAGTACTTC
NA	TRBV19	NA	14	TRBJ2-3	CASKAISSTDTQYF	TGTGCCAGTAAGGCGATTTCTAGCACAGATACGCAGTATTTT
NA	TRBV7-9	NA	15	TRBJ2-1	CASSRRDSWGDEQFF	TGTGCCAGCAGCCGGCGCGACAGTTGGGGGGATGAGCAGTTCTTC
few	TRBV4-1	NA	16	TRBJ2-5	CASSQVLAGAQETQYF	TGCGCCAGCAGCCAAGTTCTTGCGGGGGCCCAAGAGACCCAGTACTTC
few	TRBV28	NA	15	TRBJ2-7	CASSSFGRVAGEQYF	TGTGCCAGCAGTTCGTTCGGGAGAGTCGCCGGCGAGCAGTACTTC
few	TRBV7-9	TRBD2	15	TRBJ2-5	CASYQLAGGPQTQYF	TGTGCCAGCTACCAGCTAGCGGGGGGGCCACAGACCCAGTACTTC
many	TRBV29-1	TRBD1	13	TRBJ1-2	CSVGRDSGYGYTF	TGCAGCGTTGGCAGGGACAGCGGATATGGCTACACCTTC
NA	TRBV11-2	TRBD1	17	TRBJ2-7	CASSLGPWDRVPYEQYF	TGTGCCAGCAGCTTAGGACCTTGGGACAGGGTACCCTACGAGCAGTACTTC
few	TRBV5-1	NA	12	TRBJ2-3	CASSLDLDLQYF	TGCGCCAGCAGCTTGGATCTAGACCTGCAGTATTTT
few	TRBV7-9	NA	13	TRBJ2-4	CAGAGDPKNIQYF	TGTGCGGGGGCAGGGGACCCCAAAAACATTCAGTACTTC
many	TRBV12-3/TRBV12-4	NA	12	TRBJ2-2	CASSSSAGELFF	NA
NA	TRBV12-3/TRBV12-4	NA	11	TRBJ2-1	CASSLGGEHFF	TGTGCCAGCAGTTTAGGTGGTGAGCATTTCTTC
many	TRBV6-5	NA	13	TRBJ2-7	CASSFLAPYEQYF	TGTGCCAGCAGTTTCCTAGCTCCCTACGAGCAGTACTTC
NA	TRBV6-4	TRBD1	16	TRBJ2-1	CASSDGSGGSDNEQFF	TGTGCCAGCAGTGACGGTTCAGGGGGATCGGACAATGAGCAGTTCTTC
many	TRBV7-9	TRBD2	18	TRBJ2-1	CASSLGRLRGRNGYEQFF	TGTGCCAGCAGCTTAGGTCGGTTACGCGGGAGGAATGGGTATGAACAGTTCTTC
few	TRBV20-1	TRBD1	14	TRBJ1-2	CSARPTGEHYGYTF	TGCAGTGCCCGACCCACAGGGGAGCACTATGGCTACACCTTC
many	TRBV7-9	NA	12	TRBJ2-1	CASSSKYNEQFF	TGTGCCAGCAGCTCTAAATACAATGAGCAGTTCTTC
NA	TRBV10-3	NA	15	TRBJ2-2	CAISDLRPNTGELFF	TGTGCCATCAGTGATTTACGGCCGAACACCGGGGAGCTGTTTTTT
NA	TRBV12-3/TRBV12-4	TRBD1	15	TRBJ2-2	CASSWGQGADGELFF	TGTGCCAGCAGTTGGGGACAGGGGGCGGACGGGGAGCTGTTTTTT
few	TRBV24-1	NA	14	TRBJ2-2	CATSDFSGPGELFF	TGTGCCACCAGTGATTTTTCGGGGCCCGGGGAGCTGTTTTTT
few	TRBV4-1	NA	16	TRBJ2-3	CASSQALAGSTDTQYF	TGCGCCAGCAGCCAAGCTCTGGCGGGGTCCACAGATACGCAGTATTTT
many	TRBV27	NA	15	TRBJ1-5	CASSLRAGVGQPQHF	TGTGCCAGCAGTTTAAGGGCAGGGGTCGGTCAGCCCCAGCATTTT
many	TRBV4-3	TRBD2	18	TRBJ2-3	CASSPAGLAGGYTDTQYF	TGCGCCAGCAGCCCGGCAGGGCTAGCGGGAGGGTACACAGATACGCAGTATTTT
NA	TRBV6-1	TRBD1	15	TRBJ1-2	CASSPGQGAHYGYTF	TGTGCCAGCAGTCCGGGACAGGGGGCTCACTATGGCTACACCTTC
NA	TRBV20-1	NA	16	TRBJ2-7	CSARRPSVASSYEQYF	TGCAGTGCTAGGAGGCCGTCGGTGGCGAGCTCCTACGAGCAGTACTTC
many	TRBV24-1	TRBD1	16	TRBJ2-3	CATSAATQGGTDTQYF	TGTGCCACCAGTGCCGCCACCCAGGGGGGCACAGATACGCAGTATTTT
many	TRBV4-2	NA	14	TRBJ2-5	CASSQRSGGETQYF	TGTGCCAGCAGCCAACGTTCCGGGGGAGAGACCCAGTACTTC
NA	TRBV14	NA	13	TRBJ2-3	CASSRGWTDTQYF	TGTGCCAGCAGCCGAGGATGGACAGATACGCAGTATTTT
few	TRBV6-5	NA	11	TRBJ2-1	CASREDVEQFF	TGTGCCAGCAGGGAAGACGTTGAGCAGTTCTTC
NA	TRBV20-1	NA	13	TRBJ2-3	CSATTDITDTQYF	TGCAGTGCTACCACGGACATCACAGATACGCAGTATTTT